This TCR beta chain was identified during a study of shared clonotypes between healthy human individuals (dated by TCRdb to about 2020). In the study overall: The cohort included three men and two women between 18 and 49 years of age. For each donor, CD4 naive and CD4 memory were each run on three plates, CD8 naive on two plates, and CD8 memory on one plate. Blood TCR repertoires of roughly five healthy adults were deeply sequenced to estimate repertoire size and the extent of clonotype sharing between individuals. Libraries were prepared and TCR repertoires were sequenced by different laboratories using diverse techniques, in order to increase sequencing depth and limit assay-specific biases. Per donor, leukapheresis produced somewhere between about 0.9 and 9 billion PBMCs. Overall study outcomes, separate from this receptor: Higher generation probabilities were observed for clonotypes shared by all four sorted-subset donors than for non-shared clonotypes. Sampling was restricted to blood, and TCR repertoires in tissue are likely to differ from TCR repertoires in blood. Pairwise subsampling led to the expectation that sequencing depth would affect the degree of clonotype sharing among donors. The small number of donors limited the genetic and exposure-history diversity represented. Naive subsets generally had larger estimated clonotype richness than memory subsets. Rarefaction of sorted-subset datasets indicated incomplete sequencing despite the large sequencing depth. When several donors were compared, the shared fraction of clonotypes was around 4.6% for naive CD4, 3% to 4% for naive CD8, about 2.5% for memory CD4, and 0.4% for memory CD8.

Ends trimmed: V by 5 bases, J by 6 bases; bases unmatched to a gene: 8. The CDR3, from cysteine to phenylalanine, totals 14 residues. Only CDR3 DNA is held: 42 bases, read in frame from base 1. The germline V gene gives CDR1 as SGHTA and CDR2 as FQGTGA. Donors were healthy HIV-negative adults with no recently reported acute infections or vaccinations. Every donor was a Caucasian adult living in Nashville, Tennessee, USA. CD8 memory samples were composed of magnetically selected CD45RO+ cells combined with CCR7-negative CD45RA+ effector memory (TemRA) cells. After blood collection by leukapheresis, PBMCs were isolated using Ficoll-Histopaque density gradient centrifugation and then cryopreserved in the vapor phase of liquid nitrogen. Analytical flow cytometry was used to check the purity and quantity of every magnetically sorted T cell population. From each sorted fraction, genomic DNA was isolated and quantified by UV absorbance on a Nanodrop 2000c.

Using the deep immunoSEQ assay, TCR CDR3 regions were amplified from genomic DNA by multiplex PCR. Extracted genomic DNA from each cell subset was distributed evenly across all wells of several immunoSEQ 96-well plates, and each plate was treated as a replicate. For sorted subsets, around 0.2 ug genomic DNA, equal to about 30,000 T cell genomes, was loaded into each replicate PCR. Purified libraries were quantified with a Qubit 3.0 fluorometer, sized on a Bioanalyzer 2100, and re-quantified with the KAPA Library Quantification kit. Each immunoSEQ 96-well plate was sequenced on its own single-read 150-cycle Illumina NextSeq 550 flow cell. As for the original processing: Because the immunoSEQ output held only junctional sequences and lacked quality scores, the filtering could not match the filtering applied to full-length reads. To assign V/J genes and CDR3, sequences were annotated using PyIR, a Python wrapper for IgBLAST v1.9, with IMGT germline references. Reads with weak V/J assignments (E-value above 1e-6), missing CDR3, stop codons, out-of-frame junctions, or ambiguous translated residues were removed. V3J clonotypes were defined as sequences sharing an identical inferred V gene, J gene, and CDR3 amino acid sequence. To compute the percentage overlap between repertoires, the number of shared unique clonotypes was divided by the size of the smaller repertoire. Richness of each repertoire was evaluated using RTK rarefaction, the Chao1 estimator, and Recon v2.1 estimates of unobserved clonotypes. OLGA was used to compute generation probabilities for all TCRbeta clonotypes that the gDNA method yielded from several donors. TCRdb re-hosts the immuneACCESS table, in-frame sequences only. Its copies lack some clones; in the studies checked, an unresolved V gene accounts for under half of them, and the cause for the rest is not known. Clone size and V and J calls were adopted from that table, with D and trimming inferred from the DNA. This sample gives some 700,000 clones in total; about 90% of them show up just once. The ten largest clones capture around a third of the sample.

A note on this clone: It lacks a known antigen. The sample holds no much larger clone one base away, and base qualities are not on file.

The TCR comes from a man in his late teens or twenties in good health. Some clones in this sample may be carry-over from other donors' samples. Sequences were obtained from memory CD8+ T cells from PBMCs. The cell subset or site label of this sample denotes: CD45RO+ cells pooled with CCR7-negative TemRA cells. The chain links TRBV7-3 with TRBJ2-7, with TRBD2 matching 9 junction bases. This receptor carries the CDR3 CASSPSGGKGEQYF. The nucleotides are TGTGCCAGCAGCCCCAGCGGGGGGAAGGGCGAGCAGTACTTC.